The rows below give T cell receptor beta chains drawn from one sample of a study of shared clonotypes between healthy human individuals. TCRdb's table, derived via immunoSEQ multiplex PCR, lists solely in-frame clones and lacks some. The repertoire holds some 980,000 clones, with less than 85% as singletons. The sample was memory CD4+ T cells sorted from blood. The receptors originated from a man between 18 and 35 years old in good health. Each CDR3 is given with its conserved first and last residue. A D gene is named only where the DNA matches it firmly. The size of a clone is reported for some rows only, either as once, few or many, or as a class for expanded clones.

J gene	clone size	V gene	D gene	CDR3 protein	CDR3 DNA
TRBJ2-7	once	TRBV6-5	.	CASSRTGTGYEQYF	TGTGCCAGCAGTCGGACGGGGACCGGCTACGAGCAGTACTTC
TRBJ1-5	few	TRBV19	TRBD1	CASSTTGGGQPQHF	TGTGCCAGTAGTACTACAGGGGGCGGGCAGCCCCAGCATTTT
TRBJ2-7	.	TRBV10-3	TRBD1	CATQPGQSYEQYF	TGTGCCACCCAACCGGGACAGTCCTACGAGCAGTACTTC
TRBJ1-1	.	TRBV7-3	.	CASSRTRGENTEAFF	TGTGCCAGCAGTCGAACCCGGGGCGAGAACACTGAAGCTTTCTTT
TRBJ2-1	.	TRBV6-6	.	CASSPTGLSYNEQFF	TGTGCCAGCAGCCCCACCGGACTCTCCTACAATGAGCAGTTCTTC
TRBJ1-4	.	TRBV18	TRBD1	CASSLSTGEWEKLFF	TGTGCCAGCTCACTGTCGACAGGGGAGTGGGAAAAACTGTTTTTT
TRBJ2-1	many	TRBV7-9	TRBD2	CASSLSGSSYNEQFF	TGTGCCAGCAGCCTGAGCGGGAGCTCCTACAATGAGCAGTTCTTC
TRBJ2-5	.	TRBV15	TRBD2	CATSRQLGLAGLRRETQYF	TGTGCCACCAGCAGGCAGTTAGGACTAGCGGGACTCCGGCGTGAGACCCAGTACTTC
TRBJ2-1	.	TRBV6-4	.	CARNNEQFF	TGTGCCAGAAACAATGAGCAGTTCTTC
TRBJ2-7	.	TRBV4-3	.	CASSQDYGVFYEQYF	TGCGCCAGCAGCCAAGATTACGGGGTGTTCTACGAGCAGTACTTC
TRBJ2-7	.	TRBV20-1	.	CSAGTSQWQYF	TGCAGTGCTGGGACTTCGCAGTGGCAGTACTTC
TRBJ1-5	many	TRBV2	TRBD1	CASSGGQGRMLSNQPQHF	TGTGCCAGCAGTGGAGGACAGGGACGTATGCTTAGCAATCAGCCCCAGCATTTT
TRBJ1-2	.	TRBV30	.	CAYSRAGLNYGYTF	TGTGCCTACAGTAGGGCAGGGCTTAACTATGGCTACACCTTC
TRBJ2-7	.	TRBV5-5	TRBD1	CASSRQGGEQYF	TGTGCCAGCAGCAGACAGGGCGGCGAGCAGTACTTC
TRBJ1-6	.	TRBV5-1	.	CASSTGDKYNSPLHF	TGCGCCAGCAGCACGGGGGACAAATATAATTCACCCCTCCACTTT
TRBJ1-1	.	TRBV5-1	.	CASNPGGNTGTEAFF	TGCGCCAGCAACCCCGGGGGGAACACGGGGACTGAAGCTTTCTTT
TRBJ2-5	once	TRBV7-9	TRBD1	CASSLGDRGREETQYF	TGTGCCAGCAGCTTAGGAGACAGGGGGCGAGAGGAGACCCAGTACTTC
TRBJ2-1	.	TRBV7-8	.	CASSLAQGGYNEQFF	TGTGCCAGCAGCTTAGCACAGGGTGGATACAATGAGCAGTTCTTC
TRBJ1-2	.	TRBV30	TRBD1	CAWSRDRGDGYTF	TGTGCCTGGAGTCGGGACAGGGGGGATGGCTACACCTTC
TRBJ1-5	.	TRBV21-1	.	CASSKAGPRGQPQHF	TGTGCCAGCAGCAAAGCTGGACCTCGTGGACAGCCCCAGCATTTT
TRBJ2-2	.	TRBV5-1	.	CASRPPKETNTGELFF	TGCGCCAGCAGGCCCCCAAAGGAGACGAACACCGGGGAGCTGTTTTTT
TRBJ2-7	.	TRBV2	.	CASSDYRVYEQYF	TGTGCCAGCAGTGATTACAGAGTCTACGAGCAGTACTTC
TRBJ2-2	.	TRBV7-7	TRBD2	CASRPGLSTGELFF	TGTGCTAGCAGGCCGGGACTATCCACCGGGGAGCTGTTTTTT
TRBJ1-2	few	TRBV6-1	.	CATSRQGGGYTF	TGTGCCACCAGTAGGCAGGGAGGTGGCTACACCTTC
TRBJ1-3	.	TRBV9	.	CASSVAPGGQGGNTIYF	TGTGCCAGCAGCGTAGCTCCGGGGGGCCAAGGAGGAAACACCATATATTTT
TRBJ1-4	.	TRBV11-1	TRBD1	CASSQGQGTTNEKLFF	TGTGCCAGCAGCCAAGGACAGGGTACGACTAATGAAAAACTGTTTTTT
TRBJ2-1	.	TRBV5-6	.	CASSLAGAWNNEQFF	TGTGCCAGCAGCTTGGCGGGGGCTTGGAACAATGAGCAGTTCTTC
TRBJ1-6	.	TRBV11-2	.	CASSLRGSNSPLHF	TGTGCCAGCAGCTTAAGGGGTAGTAATTCACCCCTCCACTTT
TRBJ2-7	.	TRBV30	.	CAWSAGKVGRPYEQYF	TGTGCCTGGAGCGCGGGTAAGGTAGGGAGGCCCTACGAGCAGTACTTC
TRBJ2-6	.	TRBV19	TRBD1	CASSPLGTASGANVLTF	TGTGCCAGTAGCCCTTTAGGGACAGCCTCTGGGGCCAACGTCCTGACTTTC
TRBJ1-6	.	TRBV5-1	.	CASSLGPDSSLPLHF	TGCGCCAGCAGCTTAGGACCGGACAGTAGCCTGCCCCTCCACTTT
TRBJ2-7	.	TRBV28	.	CASSLDVGRDEQYF	TGTGCCAGCAGTTTAGATGTGGGCCGGGACGAGCAGTACTTC
TRBJ2-1	.	TRBV29-1	.	CSSRAYNEQFF	TGCAGCTCCCGCGCCTACAATGAGCAGTTCTTC
TRBJ1-2	.	TRBV30	.	CAWSGPGAGYTF	TGTGCCTGGAGTGGGCCAGGGGCTGGCTACACCTTC
TRBJ2-2	.	TRBV7-2	.	CASSPLGSNTGELFF	TGTGCCAGCAGCCCCCTGGGGTCAAACACCGGGGAGCTGTTTTTT
TRBJ2-4	.	TRBV6-1	TRBD1	CASSRDRGNIQYF	TGTGCCAGCAGTCGCGACAGGGGAAACATTCAGTACTTC
TRBJ1-1	.	TRBV6-6	TRBD1	CASSSTGEKAFF	TGTGCCAGCAGTTCGACAGGGGAGAAAGCTTTCTTT
TRBJ1-4	.	TRBV10-2	TRBD1	CASSSAGGINEKLFF	TGCGCCAGCAGTTCGGCAGGGGGGATTAATGAAAAACTGTTTTTT
TRBJ2-3	.	TRBV18	TRBD2	CASSPGTSGGMDTQYF	TGTGCCAGCTCACCTGGGACTAGCGGGGGGATGGATACGCAGTATTTT
TRBJ1-2	.	TRBV2	.	CASGGGFSYGYTF	TGTGCCAGCGGGGGGGGCTTTAGCTATGGCTACACCTTC
TRBJ2-1	.	TRBV15	.	CATRGSGTGREQFF	TGTGCCACCAGGGGGTCGGGGACGGGGCGTGAGCAGTTCTTC
TRBJ2-2	.	TRBV27	.	CASSLGRGRSGELFF	TGTGCCAGCAGTTTAGGTCGTGGGCGGTCCGGGGAGCTGTTTTTT
TRBJ2-2	.	TRBV6-5	.	CASSFTTGELFF	TGTGCCAGCAGTTTCACAACCGGGGAGCTGTTTTTT
TRBJ1-2	.	TRBV29-1	TRBD1	CSVAGKKDRGVSGYTF	TGCAGCGTTGCCGGGAAGAAGGACAGGGGAGTTTCTGGCTACACCTTC
TRBJ2-1	.	TRBV12-5	.	CASGPSGPYNEQFF	TGTGCTAGTGGGCCCAGCGGGCCGTACAATGAGCAGTTCTTC